This TCR beta chain was obtained from a study of T cells in Graves' hyperthyroidism and ophthalmopathy. Broader study findings: Also found in blood were most expanded thyroid clonotypes above 0.001.

This clonotype was counted between two and nine times. Its antigen remains unidentified. Germline CDR1 reads SEHNR; CDR2 reads FQNEAQ (reference sequence). V lost 0 bases to trimming and J lost 0 bases; unmatched junction nucleotides: 1. CDR3 length equals 16 residues. Amplified TCR beta CDR3 regions came from RNA transcripts. TCR CDR3 regions were first amplified by RT-PCR with HTBI primers. One entry per CDR3 protein results from TCRdb running MiXCR on the multiplex PCR reads. Of hundreds of thousands of distinct CDR3 sequences listed, 40% to 55% are singletons. The V call is TRBV7-9, the J call TRBJ2-2, with 7 nucleotides matching TRBD1. Sample: peripheral blood or thyroid tissue (not recorded which). The clonotype comes from an adult man with Graves' disease, either hyperthyroidism or ophthalmopathy (not recorded which). In nucleotides, the CDR3 is TGTGCCAGCAGCTTAGCGGGACAGACGAACACCGGGGAGCTGTTTTTT. Its translation: CASSLAGQTNTGELFF.